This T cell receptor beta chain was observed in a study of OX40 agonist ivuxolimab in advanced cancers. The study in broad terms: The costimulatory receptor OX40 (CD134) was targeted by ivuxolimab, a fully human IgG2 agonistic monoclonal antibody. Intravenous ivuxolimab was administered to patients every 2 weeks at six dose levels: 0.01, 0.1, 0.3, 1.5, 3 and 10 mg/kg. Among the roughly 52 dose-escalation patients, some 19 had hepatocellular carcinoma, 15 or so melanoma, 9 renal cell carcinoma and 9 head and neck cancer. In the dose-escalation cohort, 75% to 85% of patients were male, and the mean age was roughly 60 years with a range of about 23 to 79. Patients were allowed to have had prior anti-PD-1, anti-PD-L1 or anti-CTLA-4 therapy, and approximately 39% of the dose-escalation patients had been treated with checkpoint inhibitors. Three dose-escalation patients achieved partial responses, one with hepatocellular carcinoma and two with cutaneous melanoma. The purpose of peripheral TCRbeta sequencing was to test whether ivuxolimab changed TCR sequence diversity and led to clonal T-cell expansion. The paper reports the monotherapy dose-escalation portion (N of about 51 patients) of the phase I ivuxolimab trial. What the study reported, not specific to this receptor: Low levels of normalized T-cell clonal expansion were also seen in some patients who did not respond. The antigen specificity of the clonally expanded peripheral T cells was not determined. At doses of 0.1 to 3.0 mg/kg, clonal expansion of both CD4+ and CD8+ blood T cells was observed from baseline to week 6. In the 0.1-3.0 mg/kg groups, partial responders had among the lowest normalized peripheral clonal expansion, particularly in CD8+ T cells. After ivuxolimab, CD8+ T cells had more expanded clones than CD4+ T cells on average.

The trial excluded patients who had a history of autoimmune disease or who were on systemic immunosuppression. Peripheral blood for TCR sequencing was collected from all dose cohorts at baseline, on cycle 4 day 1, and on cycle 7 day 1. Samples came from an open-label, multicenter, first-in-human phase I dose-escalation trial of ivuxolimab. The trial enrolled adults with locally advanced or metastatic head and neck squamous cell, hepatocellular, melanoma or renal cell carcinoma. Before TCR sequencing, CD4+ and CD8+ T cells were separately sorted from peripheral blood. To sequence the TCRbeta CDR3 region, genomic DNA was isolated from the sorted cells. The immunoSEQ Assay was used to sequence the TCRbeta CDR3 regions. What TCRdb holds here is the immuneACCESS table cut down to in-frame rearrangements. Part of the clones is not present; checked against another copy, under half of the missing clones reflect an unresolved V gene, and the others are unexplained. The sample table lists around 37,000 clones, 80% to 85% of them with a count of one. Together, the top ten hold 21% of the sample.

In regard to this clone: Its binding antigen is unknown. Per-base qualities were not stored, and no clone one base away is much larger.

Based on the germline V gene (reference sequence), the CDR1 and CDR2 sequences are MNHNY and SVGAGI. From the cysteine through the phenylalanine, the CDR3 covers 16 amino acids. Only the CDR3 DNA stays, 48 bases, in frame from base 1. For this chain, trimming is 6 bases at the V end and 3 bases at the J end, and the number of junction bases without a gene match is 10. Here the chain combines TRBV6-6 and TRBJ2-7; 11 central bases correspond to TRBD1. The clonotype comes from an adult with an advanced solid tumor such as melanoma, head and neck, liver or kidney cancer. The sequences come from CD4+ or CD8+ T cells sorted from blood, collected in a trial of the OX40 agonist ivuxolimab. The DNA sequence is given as TGTGCCAGCAGCGAGGACAGGGGGCAATTCCGCTACGAGCAGTACTTC. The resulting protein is CASSEDRGQFRYEQYF.